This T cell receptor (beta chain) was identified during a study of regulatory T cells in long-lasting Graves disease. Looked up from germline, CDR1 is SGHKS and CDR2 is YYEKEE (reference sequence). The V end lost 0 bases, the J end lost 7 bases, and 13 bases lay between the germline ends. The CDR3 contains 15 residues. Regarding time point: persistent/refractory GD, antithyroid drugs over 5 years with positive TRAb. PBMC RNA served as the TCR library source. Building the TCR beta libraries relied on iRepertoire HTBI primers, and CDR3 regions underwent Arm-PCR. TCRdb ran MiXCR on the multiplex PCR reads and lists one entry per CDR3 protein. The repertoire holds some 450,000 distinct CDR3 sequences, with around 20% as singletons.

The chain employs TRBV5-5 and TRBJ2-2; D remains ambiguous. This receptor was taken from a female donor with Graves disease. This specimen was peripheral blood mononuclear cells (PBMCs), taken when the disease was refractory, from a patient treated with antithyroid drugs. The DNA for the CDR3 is TGTGCCAGCAGCTTGGGCCCTGGTGATAACGGGGAGCTGTTTTTT. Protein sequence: CASSLGPGDNGELFF.